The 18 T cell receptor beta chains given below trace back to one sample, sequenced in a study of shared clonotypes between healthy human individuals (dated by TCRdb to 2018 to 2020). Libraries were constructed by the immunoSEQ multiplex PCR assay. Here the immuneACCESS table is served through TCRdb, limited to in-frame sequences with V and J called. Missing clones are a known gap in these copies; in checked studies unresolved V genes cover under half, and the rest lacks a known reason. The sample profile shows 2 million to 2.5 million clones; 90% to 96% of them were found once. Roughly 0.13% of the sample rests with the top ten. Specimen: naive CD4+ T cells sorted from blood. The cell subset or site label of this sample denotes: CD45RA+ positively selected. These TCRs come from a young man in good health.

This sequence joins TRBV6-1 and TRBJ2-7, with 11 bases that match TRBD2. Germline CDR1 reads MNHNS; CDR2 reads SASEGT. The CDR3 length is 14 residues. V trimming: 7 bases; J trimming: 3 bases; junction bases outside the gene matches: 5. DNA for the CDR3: TGTGCCAGCACCCGGACTAGCGGGTTCTACGAGCAGTACTTC. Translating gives CASTRTSGFYEQYF.

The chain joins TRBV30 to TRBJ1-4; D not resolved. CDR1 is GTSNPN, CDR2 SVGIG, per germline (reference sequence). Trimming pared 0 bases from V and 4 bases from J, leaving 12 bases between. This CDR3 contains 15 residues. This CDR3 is CAWSVLRDLNEKLFF. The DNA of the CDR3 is TGTGCCTGGAGTGTACTTCGAGACCTTAATGAAAAACTGTTTTTT. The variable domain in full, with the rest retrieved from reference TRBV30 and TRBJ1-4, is SQTIHQWPATLVQPVGSPLSLECTVEGTSNPNLYWYRQAAGRGLQLLFYSVGIGQISSEVPQNLSASRPQDRQFILSSKKLLLSDSGFYLCAWSVLRDLNEKLFFGSGTQLSVL.

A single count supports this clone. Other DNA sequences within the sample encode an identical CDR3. CDR3 amino acids: CASSLSGGGYEQYF. The DNA for the CDR3 is TGCGCCAGCAGCTTGTCCGGAGGAGGGTACGAGCAGTACTTC. V and J are TRBV5-1 and TRBJ2-7, with D possibly being TRBD2 (6 bases). Germline-derived CDR1 and CDR2 are SGHRS and YFSETQ. This CDR3 contains 14 residues. V lost 1 base to trimming and J lost 4 bases, with 12 bases between them.

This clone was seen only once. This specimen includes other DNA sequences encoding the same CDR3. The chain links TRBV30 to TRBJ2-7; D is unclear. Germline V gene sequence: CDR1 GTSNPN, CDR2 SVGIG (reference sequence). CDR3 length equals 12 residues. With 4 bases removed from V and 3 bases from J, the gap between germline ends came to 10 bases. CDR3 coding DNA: TGTGCCTGGAACAGAGGTGGCTACGAGCAGTACTTC. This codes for CAWNRGGYEQYF.

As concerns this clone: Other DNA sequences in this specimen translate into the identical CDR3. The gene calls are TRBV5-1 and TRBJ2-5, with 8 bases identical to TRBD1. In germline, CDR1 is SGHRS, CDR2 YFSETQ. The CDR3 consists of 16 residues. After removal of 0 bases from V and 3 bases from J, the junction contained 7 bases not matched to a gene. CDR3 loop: CASSLGPSGGEETQYF. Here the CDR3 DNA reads TGCGCCAGCAGCTTGGGGCCGTCAGGGGGCGAAGAGACCCAGTACTTC.

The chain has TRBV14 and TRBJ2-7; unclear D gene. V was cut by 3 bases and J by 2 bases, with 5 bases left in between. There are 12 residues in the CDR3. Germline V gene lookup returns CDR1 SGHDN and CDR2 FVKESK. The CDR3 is CASSHATYEQYF. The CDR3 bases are TGTGCCAGCAGCCACGCTACCTACGAGCAGTACTTC.

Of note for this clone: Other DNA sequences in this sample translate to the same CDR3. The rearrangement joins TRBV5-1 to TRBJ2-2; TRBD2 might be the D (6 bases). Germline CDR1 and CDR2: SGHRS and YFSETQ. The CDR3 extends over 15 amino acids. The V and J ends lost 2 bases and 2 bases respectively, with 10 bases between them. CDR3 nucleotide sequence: TGCGCCAGCAGCTTTGGGACTCCTAACACCGGGGAGCTGTTTTTT. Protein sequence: CASSFGTPNTGELFF.

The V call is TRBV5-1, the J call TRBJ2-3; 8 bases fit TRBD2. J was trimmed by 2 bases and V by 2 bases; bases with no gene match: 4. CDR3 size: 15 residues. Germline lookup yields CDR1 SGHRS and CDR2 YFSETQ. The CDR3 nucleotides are TGCGCCAGCAGCTTTCCGGGGGGGCCCACAGATACGCAGTATTTT. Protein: CASSFPGGPTDTQYF.

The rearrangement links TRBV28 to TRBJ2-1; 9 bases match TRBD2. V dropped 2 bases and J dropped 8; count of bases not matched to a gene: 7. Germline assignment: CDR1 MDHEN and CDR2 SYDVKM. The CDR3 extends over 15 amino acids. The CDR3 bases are TGTGCCAGCAGTTTAGCGGGGGGGCCAGTTGATGAGCAGTTCTTC. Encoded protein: CASSLAGGPVDEQFF.

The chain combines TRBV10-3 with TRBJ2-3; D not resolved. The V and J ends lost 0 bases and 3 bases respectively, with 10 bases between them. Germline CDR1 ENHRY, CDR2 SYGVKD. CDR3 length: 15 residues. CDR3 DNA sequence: TGTGCCATCAGTGAGTCGGCCCCTGGAACAGATACGCAGTATTTT. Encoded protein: CAISESAPGTDTQYF.

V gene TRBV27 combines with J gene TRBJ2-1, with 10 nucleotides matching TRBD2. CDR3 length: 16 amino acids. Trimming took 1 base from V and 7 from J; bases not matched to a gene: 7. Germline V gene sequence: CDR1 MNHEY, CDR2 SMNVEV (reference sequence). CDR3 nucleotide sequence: TGTGCCAGCAGTTTATACAGGAGCGGGGGGGTAAATGAGCAGTTCTTC. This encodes CASSLYRSGGVNEQFF.

The CDR3 bases are TGTGCCAGTAGTACTTCCGGGAGTTTCGCTTTCTTT. This codes for CASSTSGSFAFF. The V call is TRBV19, the J call TRBJ1-1; D is undetermined. The V end was cut by 4 bases, the J end by 11 bases, with 14 bases between. The CDR3 spans 12 residues. Looked up from germline, CDR1 is LNHDA and CDR2 is SQIVND (reference sequence).

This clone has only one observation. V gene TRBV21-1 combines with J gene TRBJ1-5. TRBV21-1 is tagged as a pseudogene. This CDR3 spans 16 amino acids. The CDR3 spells CASSVGPPRCNQPQHF. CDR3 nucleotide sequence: TGTGCCAGCAGCGTGGGTCCCCCTCGCTGCAATCAGCCCCAGCATTTT.

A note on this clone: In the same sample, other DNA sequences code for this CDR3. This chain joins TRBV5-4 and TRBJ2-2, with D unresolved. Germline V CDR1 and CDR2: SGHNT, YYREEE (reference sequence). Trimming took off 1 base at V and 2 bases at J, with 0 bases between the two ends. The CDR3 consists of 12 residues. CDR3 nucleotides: TGTGCCAGCAGCTTGAACACCGGGGAGCTGTTTTTT. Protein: CASSLNTGELFF.

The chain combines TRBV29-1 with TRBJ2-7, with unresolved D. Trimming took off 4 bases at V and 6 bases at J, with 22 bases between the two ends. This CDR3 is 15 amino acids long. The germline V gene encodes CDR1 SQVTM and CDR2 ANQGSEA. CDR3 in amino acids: CSVATRYAIESEQYF. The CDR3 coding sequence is TGCAGCGTTGCCACTCGATACGCGATCGAGAGCGAGCAGTACTTC.

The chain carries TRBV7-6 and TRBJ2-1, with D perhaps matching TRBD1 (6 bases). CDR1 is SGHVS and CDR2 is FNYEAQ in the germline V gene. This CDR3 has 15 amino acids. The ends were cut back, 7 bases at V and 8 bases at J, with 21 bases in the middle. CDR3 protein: CASTPTGWTDDEQFF. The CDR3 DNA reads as TGTGCCAGCACCCCTACGGGGTGGACAGATGATGAGCAGTTCTTC.

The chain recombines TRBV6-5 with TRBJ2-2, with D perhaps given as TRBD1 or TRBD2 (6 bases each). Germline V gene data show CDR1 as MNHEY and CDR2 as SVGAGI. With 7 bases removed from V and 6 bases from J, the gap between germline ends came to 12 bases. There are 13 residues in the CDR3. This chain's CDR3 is CASKDRGPGELFF. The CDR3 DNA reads TGTGCCAGCAAGGACCGGGGGCCCGGGGAGCTGTTTTTT.

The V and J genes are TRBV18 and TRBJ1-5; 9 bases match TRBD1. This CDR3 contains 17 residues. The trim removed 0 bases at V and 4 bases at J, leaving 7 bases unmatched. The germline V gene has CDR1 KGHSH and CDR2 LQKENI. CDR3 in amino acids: CASSPPSVTGGNQPQHF. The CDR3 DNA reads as TGTGCCAGCTCACCACCTTCTGTGACAGGGGGGAATCAGCCCCAGCATTTT.